One TCR beta chain is described in this entry. The clone's antigen remains unknown. No much larger clone is present one base from it, and per-base qualities are unavailable. This sample is drawn from a study of blood T cell repertoires in COVID-19 (dated by TCRdb to the early 2020s). Describing the broader study: Samples from collaborators originated in the United States, Italy and Spain and spanned both the acute and convalescent phases of COVID-19. Where available, HLA class I and class II types were taken from metadata supplied by the sample provider and were not determined by assay-based typing. Samples were obtained from the ongoing ImmuneRACE study (first 160 participants) and from about 1,300 subjects provided by 6 global collaborators. The dataset comprised deeply sampled blood TCRbeta repertoires from subjects exposed to, actively infected with, or recovered from COVID-19. A de-identified subject ID, COVID-19 status, age in years and sex were almost always included in the sample metadata. The material from the prospective study consisted of cDNA or gDNA derived from T cells, B-cell-depleted T cells, or PBMCs. A freely available public database, intended as a resource for researchers studying the immune response to SARS-CoV-2, is where the repertoires were released. General conclusions and limits of the study: How much clinical and demographic metadata was included differed by source and by participant, and the metadata was provided uncurated.

Whole blood was collected in K2EDTA tubes by collaborating institutions according to the institutions' own protocols. Collaborator samples were shipped for TCRbeta analysis as frozen whole blood, isolated PBMCs, or DNA extracted from either sample type. TCRbeta CDR3 regions were amplified from genomic DNA by means of the immunoSEQ Assay, a bias-controlled multiplex PCR. The authors' pipeline ran thus. The number of nucleated cells in each sample was estimated by amplification of reference gene primers within the assay. Sequence reads were collapsed and filtered to measure the absolute abundance of every unique TCRbeta CDR3 rearrangement. Productive Simpson clonality was computed per sample as the square root of Simpson's diversity index over productive rearrangements. Held by TCRdb, this immuneACCESS table contains in-frame sequences only and omits some clones. Under half of the omission traces to an unresolved V gene where checked; the cause of the rest is unknown. V, J and clone size were drawn from that table, and D and trimming were deduced from the DNA. Counted in this sample were roughly 100,000 clones; approximately 80% of them appeared once. Jointly, the top ten make up 9.8% of the sample.

The germline V gene sets CDR1 to SGHVS and CDR2 to FQNEAQ. Germline trimming amounts to 3 bases on V and 6 bases on J, with 3 as the count of junction bases outside the gene matches. From its cysteine to its valine, the CDR3 spans 15 amino acids. The DNA shown is the 45-base CDR3, in frame from base 1. The specimen was peripheral blood. The receptor comes from a man between 60 and 70 years old with active or convalescent COVID-19. The chain couples TRBV7-8 to TRBJ2-7; 15 nucleotides in the junction match TRBD2. The bases read TGTGCCAGCAGCTTGGGACTAGCGGGAGGTGGCGAGCAGTACGTC. Its translation reads: CASSLGLAGGGEQYV.